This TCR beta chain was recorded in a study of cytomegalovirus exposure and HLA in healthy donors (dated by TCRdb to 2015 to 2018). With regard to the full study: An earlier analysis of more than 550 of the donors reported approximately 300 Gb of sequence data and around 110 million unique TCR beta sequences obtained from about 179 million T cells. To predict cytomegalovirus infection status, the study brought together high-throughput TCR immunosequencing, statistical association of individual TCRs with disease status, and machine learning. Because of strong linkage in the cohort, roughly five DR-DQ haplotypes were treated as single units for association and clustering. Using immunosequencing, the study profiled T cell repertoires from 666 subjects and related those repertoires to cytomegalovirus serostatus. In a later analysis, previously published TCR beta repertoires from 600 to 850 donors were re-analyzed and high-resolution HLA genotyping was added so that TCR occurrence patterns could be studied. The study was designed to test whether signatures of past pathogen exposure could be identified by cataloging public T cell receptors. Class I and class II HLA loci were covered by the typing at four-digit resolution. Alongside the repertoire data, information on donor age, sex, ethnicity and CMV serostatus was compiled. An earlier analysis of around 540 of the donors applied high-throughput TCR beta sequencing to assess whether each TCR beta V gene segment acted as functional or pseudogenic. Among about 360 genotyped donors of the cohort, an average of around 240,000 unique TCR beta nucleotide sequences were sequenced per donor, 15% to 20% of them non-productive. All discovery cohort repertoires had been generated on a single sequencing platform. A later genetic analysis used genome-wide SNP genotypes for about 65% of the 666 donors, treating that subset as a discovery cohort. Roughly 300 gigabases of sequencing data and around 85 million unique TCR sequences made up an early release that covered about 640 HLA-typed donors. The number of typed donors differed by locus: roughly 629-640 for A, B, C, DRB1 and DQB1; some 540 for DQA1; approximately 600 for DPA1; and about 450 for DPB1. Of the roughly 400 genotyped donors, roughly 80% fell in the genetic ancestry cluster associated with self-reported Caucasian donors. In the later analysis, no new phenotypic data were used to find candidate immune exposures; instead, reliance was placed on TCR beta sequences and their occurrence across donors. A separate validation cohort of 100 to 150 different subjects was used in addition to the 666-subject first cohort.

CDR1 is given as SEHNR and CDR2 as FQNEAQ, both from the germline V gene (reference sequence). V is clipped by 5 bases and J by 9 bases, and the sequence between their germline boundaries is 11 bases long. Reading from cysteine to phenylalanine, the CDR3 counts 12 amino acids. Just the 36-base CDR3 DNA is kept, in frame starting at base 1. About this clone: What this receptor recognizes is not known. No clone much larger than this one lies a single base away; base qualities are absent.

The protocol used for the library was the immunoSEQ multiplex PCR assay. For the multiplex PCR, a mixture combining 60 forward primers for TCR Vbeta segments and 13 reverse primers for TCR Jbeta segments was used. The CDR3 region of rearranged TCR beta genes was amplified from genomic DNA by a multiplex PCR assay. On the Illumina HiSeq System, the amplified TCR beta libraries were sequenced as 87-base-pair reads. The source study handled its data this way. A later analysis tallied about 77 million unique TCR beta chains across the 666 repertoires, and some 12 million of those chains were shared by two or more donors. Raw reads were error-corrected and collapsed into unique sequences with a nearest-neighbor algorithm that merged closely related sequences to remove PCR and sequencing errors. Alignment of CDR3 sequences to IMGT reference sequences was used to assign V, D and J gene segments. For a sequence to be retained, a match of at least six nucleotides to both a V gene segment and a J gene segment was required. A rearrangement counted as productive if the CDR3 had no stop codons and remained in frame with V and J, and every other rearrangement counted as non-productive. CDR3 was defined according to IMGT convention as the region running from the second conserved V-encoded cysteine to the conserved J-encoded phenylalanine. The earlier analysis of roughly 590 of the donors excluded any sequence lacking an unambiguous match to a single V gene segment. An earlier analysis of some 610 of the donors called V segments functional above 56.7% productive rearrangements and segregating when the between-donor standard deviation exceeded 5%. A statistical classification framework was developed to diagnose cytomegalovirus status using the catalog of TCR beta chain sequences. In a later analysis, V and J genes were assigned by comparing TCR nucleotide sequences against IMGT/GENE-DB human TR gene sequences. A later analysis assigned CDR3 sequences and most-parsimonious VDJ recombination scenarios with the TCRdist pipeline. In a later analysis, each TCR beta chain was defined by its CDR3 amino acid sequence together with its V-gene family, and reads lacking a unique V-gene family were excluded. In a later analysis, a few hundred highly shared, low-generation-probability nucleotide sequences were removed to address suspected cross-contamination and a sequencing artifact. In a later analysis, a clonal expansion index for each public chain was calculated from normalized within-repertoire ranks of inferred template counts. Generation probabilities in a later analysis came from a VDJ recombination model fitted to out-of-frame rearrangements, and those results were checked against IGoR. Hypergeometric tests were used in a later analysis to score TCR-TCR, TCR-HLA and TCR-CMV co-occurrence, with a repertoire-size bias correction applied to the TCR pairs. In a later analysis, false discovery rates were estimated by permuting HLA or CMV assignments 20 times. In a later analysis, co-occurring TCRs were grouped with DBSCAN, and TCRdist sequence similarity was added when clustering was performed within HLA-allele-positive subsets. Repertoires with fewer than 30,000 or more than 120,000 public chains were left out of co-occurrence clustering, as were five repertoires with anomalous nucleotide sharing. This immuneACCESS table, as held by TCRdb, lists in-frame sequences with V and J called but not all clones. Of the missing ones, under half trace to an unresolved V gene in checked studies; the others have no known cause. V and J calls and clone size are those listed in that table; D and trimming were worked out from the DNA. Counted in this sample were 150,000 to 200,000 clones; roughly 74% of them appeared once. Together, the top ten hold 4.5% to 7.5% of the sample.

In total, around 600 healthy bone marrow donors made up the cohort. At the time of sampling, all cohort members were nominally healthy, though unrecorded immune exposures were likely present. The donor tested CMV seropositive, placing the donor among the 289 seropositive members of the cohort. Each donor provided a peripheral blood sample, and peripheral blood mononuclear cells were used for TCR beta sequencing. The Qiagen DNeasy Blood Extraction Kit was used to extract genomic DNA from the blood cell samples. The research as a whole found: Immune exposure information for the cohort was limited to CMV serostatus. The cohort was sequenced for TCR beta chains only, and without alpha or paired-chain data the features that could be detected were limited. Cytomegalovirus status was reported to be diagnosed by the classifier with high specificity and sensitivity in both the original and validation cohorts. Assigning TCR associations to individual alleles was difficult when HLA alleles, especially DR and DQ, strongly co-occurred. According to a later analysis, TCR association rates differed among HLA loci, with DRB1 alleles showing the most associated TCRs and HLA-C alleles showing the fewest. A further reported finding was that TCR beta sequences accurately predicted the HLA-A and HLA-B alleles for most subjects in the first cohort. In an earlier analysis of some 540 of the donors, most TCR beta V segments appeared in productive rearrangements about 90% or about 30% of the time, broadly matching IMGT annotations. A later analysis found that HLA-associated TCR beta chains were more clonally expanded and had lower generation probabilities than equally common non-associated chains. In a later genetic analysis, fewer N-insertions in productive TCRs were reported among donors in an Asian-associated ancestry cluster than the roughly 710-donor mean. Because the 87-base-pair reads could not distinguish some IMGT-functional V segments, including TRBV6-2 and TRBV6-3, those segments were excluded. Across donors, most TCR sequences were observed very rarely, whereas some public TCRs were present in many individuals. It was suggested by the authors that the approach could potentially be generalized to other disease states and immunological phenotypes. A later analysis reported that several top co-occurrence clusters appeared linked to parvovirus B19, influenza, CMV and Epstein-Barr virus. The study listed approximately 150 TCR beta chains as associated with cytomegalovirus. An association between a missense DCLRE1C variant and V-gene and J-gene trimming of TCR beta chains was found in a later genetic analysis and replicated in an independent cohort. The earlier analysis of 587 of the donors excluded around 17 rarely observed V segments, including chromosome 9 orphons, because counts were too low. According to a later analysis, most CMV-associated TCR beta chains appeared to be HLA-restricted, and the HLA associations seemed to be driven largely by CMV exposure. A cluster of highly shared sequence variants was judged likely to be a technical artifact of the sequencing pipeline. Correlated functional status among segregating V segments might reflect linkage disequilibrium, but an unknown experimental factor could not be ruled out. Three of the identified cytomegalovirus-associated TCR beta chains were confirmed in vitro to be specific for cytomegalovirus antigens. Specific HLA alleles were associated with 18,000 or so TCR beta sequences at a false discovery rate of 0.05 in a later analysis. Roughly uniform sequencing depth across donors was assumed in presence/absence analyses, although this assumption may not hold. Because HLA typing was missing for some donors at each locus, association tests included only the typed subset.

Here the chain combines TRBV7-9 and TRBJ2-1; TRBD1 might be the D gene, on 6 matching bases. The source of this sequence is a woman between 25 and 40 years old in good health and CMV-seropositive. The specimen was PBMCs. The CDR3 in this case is CASSTYRAEQFF. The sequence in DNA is TGTGCCAGCAGCACCTACAGGGCTGAGCAGTTCTTC.